One sample yielded the 19 T cell receptor beta chains listed below, sequenced in a study of cytomegalovirus exposure and HLA in healthy donors. Amplification used 60 Vbeta primers and 13 Jbeta primers. The table came from immunoSEQ multiplex PCR; TCRdb's copy has only in-frame clones and leaves some out. The table includes some 190,000 clones, around 82% detected once. The specimen sequenced was PBMCs. The source of these receptors is a woman under 40 in good health and CMV-seropositive.

The chain combines TRBV5-1 with TRBJ2-3, with D possibly being TRBD2 (7 bases). Trimming stripped 4 bases from V and 7 bases from J, with 25 bases between. Germline V gives CDR1 SGHRS, CDR2 YFSETQ. This CDR3 has 17 amino acids. CDR3 sequence (DNA): TGCGCCAGCAGCCTGGGGGGGGTAACGGGGGGCCATCATACGCAGTATTTT. Protein: CASSLGGVTGGHHTQYF.

The rearrangement uses TRBV6-5 and TRBJ2-1; 10 bases fit TRBD1. Trimming at V came to 1 base and at J to 6 bases, leaving 6 bases not matched to a gene. The CDR3 runs 16 residues. CDR1 and CDR2 from the germline V gene are MNHEY and SVGAGI. The CDR3 spells CASSYLTGGIGNEQFF. The CDR3 DNA reads TGTGCCAGCAGTTACTTGACAGGGGGCATAGGCAATGAGCAGTTCTTC.

Only one count was recorded for this clone. Other DNA sequences in this specimen translate into the identical CDR3. The chain links TRBV30 to TRBJ2-1; perhaps TRBD1 as D (6 bases). This CDR3 comprises 11 residues. Germline CDR1 reads GTSNPN; CDR2 reads SVGIG (reference sequence). Trimming removed 4 bases at V and 5 bases at J, with 6 bases between. The CDR3 region has the DNA TGTGCCTGGAACAGGGACAATGAGCAGTTCTTC. Encoded protein: CAWNRDNEQFF.

The chain recombines TRBV5-1 with TRBJ2-7; possibly TRBD1 for D (6 bases). The CDR3 sequence is 15 residues long. The germline V gene encodes CDR1 SGHRS and CDR2 YFSETQ. Trimming removed 4 bases at V and 2 bases at J, with 16 bases between. The CDR3 nucleotides read TGCGCCAGCAGCCCTGGGGGCGGCAGACCCTACGAGCAGTACTTC. This gives the protein CASSPGGGRPYEQYF. Supplemented by reference TRBV5-1 and TRBJ2-7, the full variable domain reads KAGVTQTPRYLIKTRGQQVTLSCSPISGHRSVSWYQQTPGQGLQFLFEYFSETQRNKGNFPGRFSGRQFSNSRSEMNVSTLELGDSALYLCASSPGGGRPYEQYFGPGTRLTVT.

The rearrangement joins TRBV6-5 to TRBJ1-5; the match to TRBD1 covers 7 bases. The germline gives CDR1 MNHEY, CDR2 SVGAGI. The CDR3 has 13 amino acids. Trimming cost V 5 bases and J 9 bases; bases outside gene matches: 7. CDR3: CASSGDSPWPQHF. The CDR3 bases are TGTGCCAGCAGTGGGGACAGCCCATGGCCCCAGCATTTT.

The gene calls are TRBV28 and TRBJ1-2; TRBD1 matches 8 bases. This CDR3 has 17 residues. The ends lost 6 bases at V and 3 bases at J; junction bases unmatched: 15. CDR1 is MDHEN, CDR2 SYDVKM, per germline. The CDR3 region is CASSPPWPGGDHYGYTF. The CDR3 nucleotides read TGTGCCAGCAGCCCCCCGTGGCCAGGGGGCGACCACTATGGCTACACCTTC.

V gene TRBV7-2 combines with J gene TRBJ2-7; D gene ambiguous. Trimming left V 5 bases short and J 0 bases short, with 14 bases between. The germline CDR1 and CDR2 sequences are SGHTA and FQGNSA. This CDR3 is 15 amino acids long. As DNA, the CDR3 is TGTGCCAGCAGCATAGACTTTAGAAGCTCCTACGAGCAGTACTTC. This gives the protein CASSIDFRSSYEQYF.

The chain carries TRBV4-1 and TRBJ1-6; TRBD1 matches at 9 bases. Trimming removed 0 bases from V and 6 bases from J; junction bases left unmatched: 3. CDR1 and CDR2 from the germline V gene are MGHRA and YSYEKL. The CDR3 is 16 residues long. The CDR3 DNA reads as TGCGCCAGCAGCCAAGATCGGGGACAGGGTAATTCACCCCTCCACTTT. Amino acid sequence: CASSQDRGQGNSPLHF.

The chain couples TRBV28 to TRBJ2-7, with a weak D call TRBD2 (6 bases). Trimming stripped 2 bases from V and 0 bases from J, with 11 bases between. This CDR3 contains 15 residues. Germline V gene lookup returns CDR1 MDHEN and CDR2 SYDVKM. The CDR3 loop reads CASSLAGPFSYEQYF. The CDR3 nucleotides are TGTGCCAGCAGTTTAGCGGGACCCTTCTCCTACGAGCAGTACTTC.

The chain recombines TRBV6-1 with TRBJ2-1, with unresolved D. V was clipped by 7 bases and J by 5 bases, with 15 bases between them. The germline CDR1 and CDR2 sequences are MNHNS and SASEGT. The CDR3 has 14 amino acids. The chain's CDR3 is CASMRDHADNEQFF. CDR3 DNA sequence: TGTGCCAGCATGCGAGACCACGCGGACAATGAGCAGTTCTTC.

This chain links TRBV5-6 with TRBJ2-5, with D perhaps TRBD2 (5 bases). This CDR3 spans 15 amino acids. Germline lookup yields CDR1 SGHDT and CDR2 YYEEEE. V gave up 1 base and J gave up 0 bases, with 10 bases separating them. DNA of the CDR3: TGTGCCAGCAGCTTGCTAAGGAGGTACCAAGAGACCCAGTACTTC. This translates into CASSLLRRYQETQYF.

The table lists this clone with a few counts. The chain couples TRBV30 to TRBJ2-7; a possible D gene is TRBD2 (5 bases). Germline V gene data show CDR1 as GTSNPN and CDR2 as SVGIG (reference sequence). The CDR3 runs to 15 residues. V lost 4 bases and J lost 6, with 22 bases in between. The DNA for the CDR3 is TGTGCCTGGACGAAGAAAGCGGCCCAGTGGGGCGAGCAGTACTTC. Translated, it gives CAWTKKAAQWGEQYF. Full variable domain (remainder filled in from reference TRBV30 and TRBJ2-7): SQTIHQWPATLVQPVGSPLSLECTVEGTSNPNLYWYRQAAGRGLQLLFYSVGIGQISSEVPQNLSASRPQDRQFILSSKKLLLSDSGFYLCAWTKKAAQWGEQYFGPGTRLTVT.

V usage is TRBV19 and J usage is TRBJ1-5; D gene uncertain. CDR1 is LNHDA and CDR2 is SQIVND in the germline V gene (reference sequence). V was cut by 7 bases and J by 0 bases, with 10 bases left in between. The CDR3 sequence is 14 residues long. CDR3 bases: TGTGCCAGTACCACTTTCTATAGCAATCAGCCCCAGCATTTT. Amino acids: CASTTFYSNQPQHF.

The chain links TRBV7-9 to TRBJ1-1, with 9 bases aligning to TRBD1. CDR3 length: 15 residues. From germline, CDR1 is SEHNR and CDR2 FQNEAQ (reference sequence). The ends lost 3 bases at V and 6 bases at J; junction bases unmatched: 8. CDR3 DNA sequence: TGTGCCAGCAGCTTGGGGGGGACAGGGATCGCTGAAGCTTTCTTT. This translates into CASSLGGTGIAEAFF.

This chain links TRBV2 with TRBJ2-7; D ambiguous. CDR1 is SNHLY and CDR2 is FYNNEI in the germline V gene. Trimming removed 6 bases from V and 7 bases from J, with 19 bases in between. This CDR3 is 14 amino acids long. CDR3 nucleotides: TGTGCCAGCAGCGCCCGGGTCCCGACGCGGGAGCAGTACTTC. It translates to CASSARVPTREQYF.

The chain is built from TRBV2 and TRBJ1-2; no clear D gene. Germline V gene lookup returns CDR1 SNHLY and CDR2 FYNNEI. V was cut by 7 bases and J by 2 bases, with 8 bases left in between. The CDR3 consists of 12 residues. The CDR3 sequence is CASTPGNYGYTF. CDR3 coding DNA: TGTGCCAGCACCCCGGGGAACTATGGCTACACCTTC.

This clone occurred a few times. V is TRBV11-2 and J is TRBJ2-1; 7 bases align to TRBD1. Germline V gene lookup returns CDR1 SGHAT and CDR2 FQNNGV. V shed 11 bases and J 5 bases; nucleotides not matched to a gene: 0. The CDR3 runs to 10 residues. The CDR3 spells CAQGDNEQFF. CDR3 in DNA: TGTGCCCAGGGGGACAATGAGCAGTTCTTC. Looking up the rest from reference TRBV11-2 and TRBJ2-1 gives the full variable domain: EAGVAQSPRYKIIEKRQSVAFWCNPISGHATLYWYQQILGQGPKLLIQFQNNGVVDDSQLPKDRFSAERLKGVDSTLKIQPAKLEDSAVYLCAQGDNEQFFGPGTRLTVL.

Here the CDR3 reads CATSRDPLRLAKNIQYF. As DNA, the CDR3 is TGTGCCACCAGCAGAGACCCCCTCAGATTAGCCAAAAACATTCAGTACTTC. The chain carries TRBV15 and TRBJ2-4; D unresolved. V was clipped by 0 bases and J by 0 bases, with 12 bases between them. CDR3 length equals 17 residues. Germline CDR1 is LNHNV and CDR2 is YYDKDF (reference sequence).

The chain links TRBV2 to TRBJ1-6; D is perhaps TRBD1 (5 bases). V lost 5 bases and J 5 bases, leaving 16 bases between the germline ends. Germline loops: CDR1 SNHLY, CDR2 FYNNEI. This CDR3 has 16 amino acids. The CDR3 region is CASSLRRQTNNSPLHF. CDR3 DNA: TGTGCCAGCAGTTTACGGAGACAGACCAATAATTCACCCCTCCACTTT.